This paragraph covers one T cell receptor (beta chain) sequence. Antigen: not known. Trimming removed 11 bases at V and 14 bases at J, with 23 bases between. The CDR3 extends over 12 amino acids. Looked up from germline, CDR1 is SNHLY and CDR2 is FYNNEI. The data are from a study of T cell repertoires in cytomegalovirus infection. Study-level results: Cumulative frequency (of public TCR beta family members) identified carriers of CMV plus the relevant HLA. Clonotype analysis showed dominance of the ex vivo response by HLA-C-restricted CMV-specific TCR beta clonotypes.

TCRdb processed the reads anew with MiXCR; each CDR3 protein has one entry. The sample has fewer than 700,000 distinct CDR3 sequences, roughly 26% seen once; the top ten hold 8%. Sequences were obtained from CD8+ T cells from PBMCs. V usage is TRBV2 and J usage is TRBJ2-3; the D call may be TRBD1 or TRBD2 (6 bases each). The TCR was taken from a human donor in good health (CMV status not recorded). Some clones in this sample may be carry-over from other donors' samples. The CDR3 DNA reads TGTGCCGGAGATCCGGGGGCCCAGCCTCTGTATTTT. Residues: CAGDPGAQPLYF.